The present TCR beta chain was sequenced within a study of regulatory T cells in long-lasting Graves disease. Arm-PCR of CDR3 regions and iRepertoire HTBI primers were the basis on which TCR beta libraries were built. Each CDR3 protein gets one entry after TCRdb re-called the multiplex PCR reads with MiXCR. The data contain some 320,000 distinct CDR3 sequences, 18% of them seen just once; the ten biggest clones take up about 36%. Regarding time point: newly diagnosed GD, antithyroid drugs for less than 3 months. PBMCs were the source of the RNA used for TCR sequencing. Germline values: CDR1 SGDLS, CDR2 YYNGEE. The CDR3 covers 16 residues. V trimming: 0 bases; J trimming: 3 bases; junction bases outside the gene matches: 7. Study-wide results and limits: Patients with persistent disease shared 2,900 or so public clonotypes, outpacing the 966 shared by new patients.

There are many counts of this clonotype. Its matching antigen is unknown. This sample comprised peripheral blood mononuclear cells (PBMCs), obtained at new diagnosis, from a patient treated with antithyroid drugs. The TCR originated in a female donor with Graves disease. The V gene is TRBV9, the J gene TRBJ1-2; 8 bases map to TRBD1. CDR3 DNA: TGTGCCAGCAGCGTAGGGACGGACAGGGCGGACTATGGCTACACCTTC. Protein product: CASSVGTDRADYGYTF.